This TCR beta chain was obtained from a study of cytomegalovirus exposure and HLA in healthy donors. Study outcomes and limitations: Some TCR beta chains (over 150 of them) were listed as cytomegalovirus-associated.

Concerning this clone: Its target is unknown.

Both 60 Vbeta primers and 13 Jbeta primers went into the PCR. Produced via immunoSEQ multiplex PCR; TCRdb's table is partial and in-frame only. This sample has about 180,000 clones, with over 60% found just once. Germline V gene data show CDR1 as LNHNV and CDR2 as YYDKDF (reference sequence). Trimming stripped 6 bases from V and 1 base from J, with 11 bases between. The CDR3 has 14 amino acids. The chain links TRBV15 to TRBJ2-3; D may be TRBD1 (6 bases). The source is a young man in good health and CMV-seronegative. The sample was PBMCs. The CDR3, as DNA: TGTGCCACCAGGGAACCAGGGGGCACAGATACGCAGTATTTT. Its protein is CATREPGGTDTQYF.